This T cell receptor beta chain originates from a study of T cell repertoires in cytomegalovirus infection (dated by TCRdb to about 2019). A note on the overall study: Peptide stimulations targeted recently identified HLA-C-restricted CMV epitopes, whose presentation resists viral immunomodulation, together with well-studied HLA-B-restricted epitopes. Donor HLA type was relevant to the analysis, as public TCR beta signatures indicated carriage of CMV infection together with the matching HLA type. The investigation overall reported the following: Cumulative frequency of public TCR beta family members discriminated carriers of CMV infection plus the relevant HLA type in this cohort and an independent 352-donor cohort. In the ex vivo response, HLA-C-restricted CMV-specific TCR beta clonotypes were dominant, and in two of eight donors the single most frequent clonotype came from this HLA-C-restricted group.

This sample's treatment or condition label indicates: in vitro stimulation with specific CMV peptide epitopes to enrich CMV-specific T cells. This sample was sequenced with an Illumina HiSeq 1500. The public reads were quality trimmed at Q25 with fastp and then assembled into clones with MiXCR by TCRdb, keeping productive beta chains. A single entry per CDR3 protein holds the most common genes and DNA from its merged rows. The sample contains fewer than 850,000 distinct CDR3 sequences, 29% of them found a single time. The top ten clonotypes cover about an eighth of the sample. At the junction V is shortened by 2 bases and J by 5 bases; bases outside the gene matches: 10. The CDR3 runs 16 residues from the cysteine to the phenylalanine. Only the CDR3 DNA is retained, 48 bases long and in frame from the first base. Reading the germline V gene gives CDR1 SGHRS and CDR2 YFSETQ. Comments on this clonotype: The clone's antigen remains unknown. No clone much larger than this one lies a single base away; base qualities are absent.

This receptor chain uses TRBV5-1 and TRBJ2-5, with 9 middle bases fitting TRBD1. The sequence derives from a human donor in good health (CMV status not recorded). Some clones in this sample may be carry-over from other donors' samples. The sample here was cultured CD8+ T cells from PBMCs, taken from culture after CMV antigen stimulation. This receptor has the CDR3 CASSLTGTGFGETQYF. The base sequence is TGCGCCAGCAGCTTAACCGGGACAGGGTTCGGGGAGACCCAGTACTTC.